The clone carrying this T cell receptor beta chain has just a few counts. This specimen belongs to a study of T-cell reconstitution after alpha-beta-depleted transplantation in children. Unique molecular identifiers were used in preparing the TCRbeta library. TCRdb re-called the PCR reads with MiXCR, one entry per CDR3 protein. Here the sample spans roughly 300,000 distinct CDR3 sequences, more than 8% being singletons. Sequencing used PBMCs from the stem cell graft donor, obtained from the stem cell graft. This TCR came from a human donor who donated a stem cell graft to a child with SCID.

The CDR3 DNA follows: TGCAGTGCTCAGGGACAGGATGGCTACGAGCAGTACTTC. Translation: CSAQGQDGYEQYF. This sequence joins TRBV20-1 and TRBJ2-7; 8 bases are a match to TRBD1. Germline CDR1 and CDR2: DFQATT and SNEGSKA (reference sequence). This CDR3 region has 13 residues. With V trimmed by 5 bases and J by 3 bases, 6 bases remained unmatched.